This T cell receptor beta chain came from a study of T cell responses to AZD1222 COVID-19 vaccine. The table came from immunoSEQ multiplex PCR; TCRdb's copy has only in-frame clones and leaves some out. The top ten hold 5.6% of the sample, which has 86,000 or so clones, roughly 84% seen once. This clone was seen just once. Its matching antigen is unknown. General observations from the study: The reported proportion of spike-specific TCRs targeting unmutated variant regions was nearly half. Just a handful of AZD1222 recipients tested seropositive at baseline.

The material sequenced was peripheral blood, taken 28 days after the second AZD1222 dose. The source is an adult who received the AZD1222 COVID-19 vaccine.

The CDR3 sequence is CASTHGGALFNEQYF. CDR3 bases: TGTGCCAGCACTCACGGGGGGGCCCTCTTTAACGAGCAGTACTTC. The V and J genes are TRBV13 and TRBJ2-7, with 8 bases matching TRBD2. Germline V CDR1 and CDR2: PRHDT, FYEKMQ (reference sequence). The junction had 13 bases not matched to a gene; V was cut back by 7 bases and J by 5 bases. This CDR3 spans 15 amino acids.